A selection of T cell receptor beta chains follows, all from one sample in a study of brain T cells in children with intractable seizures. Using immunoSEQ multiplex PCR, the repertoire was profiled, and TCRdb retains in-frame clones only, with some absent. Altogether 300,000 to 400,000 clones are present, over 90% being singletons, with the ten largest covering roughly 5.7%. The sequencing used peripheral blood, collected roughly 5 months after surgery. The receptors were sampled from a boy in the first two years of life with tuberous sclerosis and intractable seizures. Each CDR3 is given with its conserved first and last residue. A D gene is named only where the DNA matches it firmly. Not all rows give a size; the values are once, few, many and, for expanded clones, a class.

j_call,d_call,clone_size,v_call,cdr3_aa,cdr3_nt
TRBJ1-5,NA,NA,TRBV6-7,CASSPLGAPVNQPQHF,TGTGCCAGCAGTCCGCTCGGGGCCCCCGTCAATCAGCCCCAGCATTTT
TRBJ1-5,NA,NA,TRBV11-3,CASSLDKSRFNQPQHF,TGTGCCAGCAGCTTAGATAAATCGCGGTTTAATCAGCCCCAGCATTTT
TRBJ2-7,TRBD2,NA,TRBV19,CASKGLAGGLEQYF,TGTGCCAGTAAGGGACTAGCGGGAGGGCTCGAGCAGTACTTC
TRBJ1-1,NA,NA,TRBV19,CARPAVGAFF,TGTGCCAGGCCGGCCGTTGGGGCTTTCTTT
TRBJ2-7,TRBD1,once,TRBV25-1,CASSDPGQGSYEQYF,TGTGCCAGCAGTGATCCGGGACAGGGGTCCTACGAGCAGTACTTC
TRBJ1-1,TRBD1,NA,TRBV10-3,CAISLFRDRLNTEAFF,TGTGCCATCAGCCTATTCCGGGACAGGCTGAACACTGAAGCTTTCTTT
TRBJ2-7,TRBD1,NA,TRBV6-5,CASSYSLGQGSYEQYF,TGTGCCAGCAGTTACAGTCTGGGACAGGGCTCCTACGAGCAGTACTTC
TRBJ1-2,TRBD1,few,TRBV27,CASSEGQGPNYGYTF,TGTGCCAGCAGTGAAGGACAGGGTCCTAACTATGGCTACACCTTC
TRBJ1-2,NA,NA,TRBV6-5,CASSHRHHSNYGYTF,TGTGCCAGCAGCCACCGACACCACTCTAACTATGGCTACACCTTC
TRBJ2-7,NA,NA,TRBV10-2,CASTLGGSSYEQYF,TGCGCCAGCACCCTAGGGGGGAGCTCCTACGAGCAGTACTTC
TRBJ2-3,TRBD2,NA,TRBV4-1,CASSQVGIVGGGKDTQYF,TGCGCCAGCAGCCAAGTGGGGATTGTGGGCGGGGGTAAGGATACGCAGTATTTT
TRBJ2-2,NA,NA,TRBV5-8,CASVWGRVMSGELFF,TGTGCCAGCGTCTGGGGCAGGGTAATGAGCGGGGAGCTGTTTTTT
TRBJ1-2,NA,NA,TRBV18,CASSPSSPDGYGYTF,TGTGCCAGCTCACCATCATCTCCGGACGGCTATGGCTACACCTTC
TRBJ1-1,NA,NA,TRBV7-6,CASSRGGVDTEAFF,TGTGCCAGCAGCAGAGGGGGAGTTGACACTGAAGCTTTCTTT
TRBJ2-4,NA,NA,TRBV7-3,CASSPDRWGQAIQYF,TGTGCCAGCAGCCCCGACCGATGGGGGCAGGCCATTCAGTACTTC
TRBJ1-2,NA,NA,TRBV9,CASSVAGSASYGYTF,TGTGCCAGCAGCGTAGCGGGGTCAGCCTCCTATGGCTACACCTTC
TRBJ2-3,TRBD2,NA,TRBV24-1,CATSGTSGSTPDTQYF,TGTGCCACCAGTGGGACTAGCGGGAGTACCCCAGATACGCAGTATTTT
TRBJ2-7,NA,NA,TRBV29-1,CSVEMTVKGPHSYEQYF,TGCAGCGTTGAAATGACTGTGAAGGGGCCCCACTCCTACGAGCAGTACTTC
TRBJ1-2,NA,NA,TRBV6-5,CASRPSTGFGYTF,TGTGCCAGCAGACCCTCAACAGGGTTTGGCTACACCTTC
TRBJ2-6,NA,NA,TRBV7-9,CASSLASGANVLTF,TGTGCCAGCAGCTTAGCCTCTGGGGCCAACGTCCTGACTTTC
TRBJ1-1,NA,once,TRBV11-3,CASSLVGLAFF,TGTGCCAGCAGCTTAGTTGGGCTTGCTTTCTTT
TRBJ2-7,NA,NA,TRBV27,CASSSRYTTIYEQYF,TGTGCCAGCAGTTCCCGTTACACTACCATCTACGAGCAGTACTTC